This is a list of T cell receptor beta chains from one sample in a study of blood T cell repertoires in COVID-19. Produced via immunoSEQ multiplex PCR; TCRdb's table is partial and in-frame only. The sample lists about 220,000 clones; around 84% were seen once. Sequenced sample: peripheral blood. The receptors were gathered from a woman aged 60 to 75 who had recovered from COVID-19. Each CDR3 is given with its conserved first and last residue. The D gene is left open where the match is weak.

d_call: NA
v_call: TRBV30
cdr3_aa: CAWRNRVTEAFF

d_call: TRBD2
v_call: TRBV9
cdr3_aa: CASSVTSVGNIQYF

d_call: NA
v_call: TRBV7-9
cdr3_aa: CASSLDMNTEAFF

d_call: TRBD1
v_call: TRBV5-1
cdr3_aa: CASSLGTGGNEQFF

d_call: TRBD1
v_call: TRBV30
cdr3_aa: CAWSRDRGGYGYTF

d_call: TRBD2
v_call: TRBV4-2
cdr3_aa: CASSQEAVAGGLSRPDTQYF

d_call: NA
v_call: TRBV5-1
cdr3_aa: CASSLFEGGLPASDTQYF

d_call: NA
v_call: TRBV5-6
cdr3_aa: CASSLVPSETQYF

d_call: NA
v_call: TRBV27
cdr3_aa: CASRPTGTGELFF

d_call: NA
v_call: TRBV6-5
cdr3_aa: CASSYSIGGYEQYF

d_call: NA
v_call: TRBV4-1
cdr3_aa: CASSQTARGGTEAFF

d_call: TRBD2
v_call: TRBV6-2/TRBV6-3
cdr3_aa: CASSGTSGVEDTQYF

d_call: NA
v_call: TRBV30
cdr3_aa: CAWSSGGQPQHF

d_call: TRBD1
v_call: TRBV4-1
cdr3_aa: CASSRTVPTGVNSPLHF

d_call: TRBD1
v_call: TRBV2
cdr3_aa: CASSPARQGAVYGYTF

d_call: NA
v_call: TRBV7-3
cdr3_aa: CASSSGQISGELFF

d_call: TRBD1
v_call: TRBV14
cdr3_aa: CASSHDHLDRDYGYTF

d_call: NA
v_call: TRBV5-6
cdr3_aa: CASSSYREDGYGYTF

d_call: TRBD2
v_call: TRBV3-1/TRBV3-2
cdr3_aa: CASSQDTRGSVGELFF

d_call: NA
v_call: TRBV19
cdr3_aa: CASSTVAGQFF

d_call: NA
v_call: TRBV19
cdr3_aa: CASSPGTEAFF

d_call: NA
v_call: TRBV7-9
cdr3_aa: CASSDRGTEDIQYF

d_call: TRBD2
v_call: TRBV10-2
cdr3_aa: CASSGGTSGNNEQFF

d_call: TRBD2
v_call: TRBV6-6
cdr3_aa: CASSQPFRAGGRDTQYF

d_call: NA
v_call: TRBV12-3/TRBV12-4
cdr3_aa: CASRQGDSPLHF

d_call: NA
v_call: TRBV2
cdr3_aa: CASSGTRDTQYF

d_call: TRBD2
v_call: TRBV19
cdr3_aa: CASGATSGGYTDTQYF

d_call: NA
v_call: TRBV7-2
cdr3_aa: CASSLGLRENTGELFF

d_call: TRBD1
v_call: TRBV7-3
cdr3_aa: CASSNRTGVGYTF

d_call: NA
v_call: TRBV10-3
cdr3_aa: CAISEVAGETQYF

d_call: NA
v_call: TRBV30
cdr3_aa: CAWSVRGGFTDTQYF

d_call: TRBD1
v_call: TRBV2
cdr3_aa: CASSEGQGLDTQYF

d_call: NA
v_call: TRBV7-9
cdr3_aa: CASSPPGTPNSPLHF

d_call: TRBD1
v_call: TRBV10-3
cdr3_aa: CAIRGTGGMNYGYTF

d_call: NA
v_call: TRBV19
cdr3_aa: CASNVGAVRGTEAFF

d_call: NA
v_call: TRBV20-1
cdr3_aa: CSASYNEQFF

d_call: TRBD1
v_call: TRBV18
cdr3_aa: CASSPASPDRAVLYTF

d_call: NA
v_call: TRBV18
cdr3_aa: CASSPPSGQGQETQYF

d_call: TRBD1
v_call: TRBV7-9
cdr3_aa: CASSLVSYRGKYGYTF

d_call: TRBD1
v_call: TRBV7-2
cdr3_aa: CASSLVRGTGGFSTDTQYF

d_call: TRBD2
v_call: TRBV7-3
cdr3_aa: CASSLTGSGGSETQYF

d_call: NA
v_call: TRBV19
cdr3_aa: CASSIDRDTTYEQYF

d_call: NA
v_call: TRBV10-1
cdr3_aa: CASSMTAKETQYF